These 8 T cell receptor beta chains share one sample of origin, sequenced in a study of T cell responses to AZD1222 COVID-19 vaccine. The protocol was immunoSEQ multiplex PCR, while the TCRdb copy is restricted to in-frame clones and leaves out a portion. The data show over 120,000 clones, around 90% seen once. The starting material was peripheral blood, obtained on day 0 of AZD1222 vaccination. These receptors originate from an adult in good health.

The chain recombines TRBV20-1 with TRBJ1-3; tentatively, D is TRBD1 (6 bases). The CDR3 length is 14 residues. Germline CDR1 reads DFQATT; CDR2 reads SNEGSKA (reference sequence). V was shortened by 6 bases and J by 7 bases, with 19 bases between the two germline ends. In DNA form, the CDR3 reads TGCAGTGCCAGTCGAGGGACATCGTCTAACACCATATATTTT. This gives the protein CSASRGTSSNTIYF.

The count of this clone is one. The rearrangement uses TRBV2 and TRBJ1-1, with D possibly being TRBD1 (5 bases). Trimming took off 2 bases at V and 1 base at J, with 5 bases between the two ends. Germline lookup yields CDR1 SNHLY and CDR2 FYNNEI. CDR3 length: 13 residues. The CDR3 reads CASSEQGNTEAFF. CDR3 DNA sequence: TGTGCCAGCAGTGAACAGGGGAACACTGAAGCTTTCTTT.

In this sample, this clone turned up once. The chain is built from TRBV7-9 and TRBJ1-2, with a possible D match to TRBD1 (5 bases). Germline V gene sequence: CDR1 SEHNR, CDR2 FQNEAQ (reference sequence). The CDR3 is 15 amino acids. The V and J ends lost 1 base and 7 bases respectively, with 16 bases between them. The CDR3 DNA reads TGTGCCAGCAGCTTAGAAGGGACGGGAGCAGGTGGCTACACCTTC. Translated: CASSLEGTGAGGYTF.

This clone was counted a single time. The rearrangement links TRBV27 to TRBJ2-1; no definite D call. The CDR3 consists of 13 residues. From germline, CDR1 is MNHEY and CDR2 SMNVEV (reference sequence). V was trimmed by 6 bases and J by 0 bases, leaving 6 bases between them. CDR3 bases: TGTGCCAGCAGGAGAGTCTCCTACAATGAGCAGTTCTTC. Encoded protein: CASRRVSYNEQFF.

The chain recombines TRBV4-2 with TRBJ2-7; 8 bases agree with TRBD2. The germline V gene encodes CDR1 LGHNA and CDR2 YNFKEQ. V was pared by 0 bases and J by 2 bases, with 9 bases of the junction left unmatched. The CDR3 contains 17 residues. The chain's CDR3 is CASSQDLGSGITYEQYF. Here the CDR3 DNA reads TGTGCCAGCAGCCAAGATCTCGGTAGCGGGATCACCTACGAGCAGTACTTC.

The J gene is TRBJ2-7, the V gene TRBV18; 9 positions agree with TRBD1. Germline V CDR1 and CDR2: KGHSH, LQKENI. The CDR3 sequence is 13 residues long. The J segment lost 5 bases and the V segment lost 3 bases, leaving 2 bases of the junction unmatched. CDR3 sequence reads: CASSPGQGDEQYF. The DNA for the CDR3 is TGTGCCAGCTCACCGGGACAGGGTGACGAGCAGTACTTC.

The genes are TRBV7-9 and TRBJ1-1; D gene uncertain. The CDR3 sequence is 13 residues long. The germline CDR1 and CDR2 sequences are SEHNR and FQNEAQ (reference sequence). Trimming stripped 2 bases from V and 5 bases from J, with 9 bases between. The CDR3 protein is CASSLKDETEAFF. Written as DNA, the CDR3 is TGTGCCAGCAGCTTAAAGGACGAAACTGAAGCTTTCTTT. Based on the CDR3 plus reference TRBV7-9 and TRBJ1-1, the full variable domain is DTGVSQNPRHKITKRGQNVTFRCDPISEHNRLYWYRQTLGQGPEFLTYFQNEAQLEKSRLLSDRFSAERPKGSFSTLEIQRTEQGDSAMYLCASSLKDETEAFFGQGTRLTVV.

The rearrangement links TRBV24-1 to TRBJ2-2, with no clear D. This CDR3 has 14 residues. CDR1 and CDR2 from the germline V gene are KGHDR and SFDVKD. V lost 4 bases and J lost 0, with 5 bases in between. CDR3 loop: CATSEGPNTGELFF. The CDR3 nucleotides are TGTGCCACCAGTGAGGGTCCGAACACCGGGGAGCTGTTTTTT.